Included here is one T cell receptor (beta chain) sequence, with context. What it binds is unknown. In the sorted-subset replicate PCRs, 150 to 250 ng DNA, 25,000 to 35,000 T cell genomes, was used. As processed by the authors: Owing to the provision of junction-only sequences devoid of quality scores by immunoSEQ, filtering differed. Sequenced by immunoSEQ multiplex PCR; TCRdb stores in-frame clones only, minus some. V and J calls and clone size are as listed in that table; D and trimming were resolved from the DNA. This table has some 2,100,000 clones, 93% appearing once. CD45RO-negative, CCR7-positively selected cells formed the naive CD8 fraction, excluding terminally differentiated effector memory CD45RA+ cells. This entry is derived from a study of shared clonotypes between healthy human individuals. Findings of the study overall: Clonotype sharing among donors was thought likely to change with sequencing depth. The authors sampled blood alone, and tissue repertoires likely differ.

This CDR3 comprises 18 residues. Germline V CDR1 and CDR2: MNHEY, SMNVEV (reference sequence). The ends lost 6 bases at V and 2 bases at J; junction bases unmatched: 10. Sequencing was carried out using naive CD8+ T cells from PBMCs. The clonotype was recovered from a man between 18 and 29 years old in good health. Some clones in this sample may be carry-over from other donors' samples. This sequence joins TRBV27 and TRBJ2-2; 12 nucleotides line up with TRBD2. CDR3: CASSLYWTSGTNTGELFF. The CDR3 DNA sequence: TGTGCCAGCAGCCTTTATTGGACTAGCGGGACTAACACCGGGGAGCTGTTTTTT.